The rows below give T cell receptor beta chains drawn from one sample of a study of shared clonotypes between healthy human individuals. Profiling relied on immunoSEQ multiplex PCR, and the TCRdb table lists in-frame clones only, not all of them. Of some 2,000,000 clones listed, around 95% are singletons. The sample was naive CD4+ T cells sorted from blood. The receptors derive from a young man in good health. Both conserved end residues are part of each CDR3. Each record gives: CDR3 length, J gene, D gene, clone size, V gene, CDR3 DNA, CDR3 protein. The D gene is left open where the match is weak. The size entry is marked missing in some rows and otherwise reads once, few, many or a size class.

>18|TRBJ2-3|TRBD2|-|TRBV7-8
TGTGCCAGCAGCCTGGGACTAGCGGAGTTCTCTAGCACAGATACGCAGTATTTT
CASSLGLAEFSSTDTQYF
>12|TRBJ2-5|-|-|TRBV6-6
TGTGCCAGCCGGCTTCCTCAAGAGACCCAGTACTTC
CASRLPQETQYF
>16|TRBJ2-1|TRBD2|-|TRBV6-5
TGTGCCAGCAGTTCTTTAAGCGGGAGGGCCGCCAATGAGCAGTTCTTC
CASSSLSGRAANEQFF
>16|TRBJ1-5|-|-|TRBV7-2
TGTGCCAGCAGCTTAGCGCCGGGGGCTGGGGTTCAGCCCCAGCATTTT
CASSLAPGAGVQPQHF
>15|TRBJ1-6|TRBD1|-|TRBV30
TGTGCCTGGAGCAATACAGGGGGTGCCAATTCACCCCTCCACTTT
CAWSNTGGANSPLHF
>15|TRBJ1-2|TRBD1|-|TRBV2
TGTGCCAGCAGCCAACAGGGGGCCATGAACTATGGCTACACCTTC
CASSQQGAMNYGYTF
>15|TRBJ2-7|-|-|TRBV6-5
TGTGCCAGCAGTTACTCAGGCCAGCGAACCTACGAGCAGTACTTC
CASSYSGQRTYEQYF
>13|TRBJ1-6|-|-|TRBV18
TGTGCCAGCTCACGGGGATTTGGTTCACCCCTCCACTTT
CASSRGFGSPLHF
>14|TRBJ1-1|-|-|TRBV5-1
TGCGCCAGCAGCTTGGGGGGACCAAACACTGAAGCTTTCTTT
CASSLGGPNTEAFF
>12|TRBJ1-3|-|few|TRBV30
TGTGCCTGGAGTGTATCTGGAAACACCATATATTTT
CAWSVSGNTIYF
>14|TRBJ1-4|-|-|TRBV5-1
TGCGCCAGCAGCTTAAGTTTGAGGGGTGAAAAACTGTTTTTT
CASSLSLRGEKLFF
>13|TRBJ2-3|-|-|TRBV2
TGTGCCAGCAATAGGGATAGCACAGATACGCAGTATTTT
CASNRDSTDTQYF
>16|TRBJ1-3|-|-|TRBV7-7
TGTGCTAGCAGCTTAGGGCCGGGATCCTCTGGAAACACCATATATTTT
CASSLGPGSSGNTIYF
>15|TRBJ2-6|-|-|TRBV2
TGTGCCAGCAGAGGATCAACGTCTGGGGCCAACGTCCTGACTTTC
CASRGSTSGANVLTF
>14|TRBJ1-1|TRBD1|-|TRBV6-5
TGTGCCAGCAGTTCAACAGGGGGGAACACTGAAGCTTTCTTT
CASSSTGGNTEAFF
>13|TRBJ2-5|-|-|TRBV5-1
TGCGCCACCGCCCCAGGGCCCAAAGAGACCCAGTACTTC
CATAPGPKETQYF
>15|TRBJ2-5|TRBD1|-|TRBV10-3
TGTGCCATCAGGTCCGGGGGACAGGGTCAAGAGACCCAGTACTTC
CAIRSGGQGQETQYF
>17|TRBJ2-3|TRBD2|-|TRBV27
TGTGCCAGCACCCCGGGGGGACTAGCGGGTACCCACGATACGCAGTATTTT
CASTPGGLAGTHDTQYF
>14|TRBJ2-7|-|-|TRBV5-1
TGCGCCAGCATGGGCGACCCCGGGTCCTACGAGCAGTACTTC
CASMGDPGSYEQYF
>16|TRBJ1-1|TRBD1|-|TRBV7-2
TGTGCCAGCAGTTTTACCACGGGACAGATGAACACTGAAGCTTTCTTT
CASSFTTGQMNTEAFF
>12|TRBJ2-7|TRBD1|-|TRBV6-5
TGTGCCAGCAGTTACACAGGGGGGGAGCAGTACTTC
CASSYTGGEQYF
>16|TRBJ2-2|-|once|TRBV10-3
TGTGCCACCCGACAGCGAGGAGGGTTGAACCCCGGGGAGCTGTTTTTT
CATRQRGGLNPGELFF
>15|TRBJ1-1|-|-|TRBV25-1
TGTGCCAGCAGTGAATACGAGACAGTGAACACTGAAGCTTTCTTT
CASSEYETVNTEAFF
>14|TRBJ1-2|-|-|TRBV6-5
TGTGCCAGCAGTTACTCGCAGGGTACCTATGGCTACACCTTC
CASSYSQGTYGYTF
>14|TRBJ2-7|-|-|TRBV7-3
TGTGCCAGCAGCCCGTCCAGGGTGGCCTACGAGCAGTACTTC
CASSPSRVAYEQYF
>16|TRBJ2-7|-|once|TRBV10-2
TGCGCCAGCAGTGAGTCGGGACACGTCGGAGCCTACGAGCAGTACTTC
CASSESGHVGAYEQYF
>16|TRBJ1-1|TRBD1|-|TRBV10-3
TGTGCCATCAGTGACGTGACAGGGGGCGGTTACACTGAAGCTTTCTTT
CAISDVTGGGYTEAFF
>13|TRBJ2-2|-|-|TRBV30
TGTGCCTGGAGCCCCCGACAGAGCGGGGAGCTGTTTTTT
CAWSPRQSGELFF
>14|TRBJ2-2|TRBD1|-|TRBV10-3
TGTGCCATCAGGACAGGGGGCGACACCGGGGAGCTGTTTTTT
CAIRTGGDTGELFF
>14|TRBJ2-1|-|-|TRBV7-9
TGTGCCAGCAGCTCCGGTGGACCTTACAATGAGCAGTTCTTC
CASSSGGPYNEQFF
>14|TRBJ1-1|-|-|TRBV19
TGTGCCAGTAGTATAGTTGCGGGAGCTACTGAAGCTTTCTTT
CASSIVAGATEAFF
>15|TRBJ2-3|TRBD2|-|TRBV10-1
TGCGCCAGTCTGGACCGCGCGGGAGCGACAGATACGCAGTATTTT
CASLDRAGATDTQYF
>14|TRBJ2-4|-|-|TRBV6-5
TGTGCCAGCAGGCTCAGGGGACTACAAAACATTCAGTACTTC
CASRLRGLQNIQYF
>17|TRBJ2-1|-|once|TRBV11-2
TGTGCCAGCAGCTTAGTTCGTTACGGTAGCTCCTACAATGAGCAGTTCTTC
CASSLVRYGSSYNEQFF
>15|TRBJ2-7|TRBD1|-|TRBV6-1
TGTGCCAGCAGGACCAGGGACAGGGTTAACTACGAGCAGTACTTC
CASRTRDRVNYEQYF
>13|TRBJ1-2|-|-|TRBV14
TGTGCCAGCAGCCAAGTCGGTATTTATGGCTACACCTTC
CASSQVGIYGYTF
>14|TRBJ2-5|TRBD2|-|TRBV27
TGTGCCAGCAGAATACTAGCGGGAGTGGAGACCCAGTACTTC
CASRILAGVETQYF
>15|TRBJ1-1|-|-|TRBV11-2
TGTGCCAGCAGCTTTGAGAGACTGATGAACACTGAAGCTTTCTTT
CASSFERLMNTEAFF
>15|TRBJ2-7|-|-|TRBV6-6
TGTGCCGCCGGCTCCTTGGCCTTAGCGGTCTACGAGCAGTACTTC
CAAGSLALAVYEQYF
>14|TRBJ1-2|-|-|TRBV6-6
TGTGCCAGCAGTTTAGACGGACGGTTCTATGGCTACACCTTC
CASSLDGRFYGYTF
>13|TRBJ1-5|-|-|TRBV15
TGTGCCACATCCCCAGCAGAGGTTCAGCCCCAGCATTTT
CATSPAEVQPQHF
>11|TRBJ1-5|-|-|TRBV20-1
TGCAGTGGGGGAGGCAATCAGCCCCAGCATTTT
CSGGGNQPQHF
>14|TRBJ2-5|-|-|TRBV5-6
TGTGCCAGCAGCTTGGGGGCAGGACAAGAGACCCAGTACTTC
CASSLGAGQETQYF
>15|TRBJ2-1|-|-|TRBV5-1
TGCGCCAGCAGCTTGGCCGGGACCAAGACGTATGAGCAGTTCTTC
CASSLAGTKTYEQFF
>13|TRBJ2-5|-|-|TRBV7-7
TGTGCTAGCAGCTTAGACTCGCAAGAGACCCAGTACTTC
CASSLDSQETQYF
>16|TRBJ1-4|TRBD1|-|TRBV7-9
TGTGCCAGCAGCTTAGGGGACAGGGGAAATAATGAAAAACTGTTTTTT
CASSLGDRGNNEKLFF